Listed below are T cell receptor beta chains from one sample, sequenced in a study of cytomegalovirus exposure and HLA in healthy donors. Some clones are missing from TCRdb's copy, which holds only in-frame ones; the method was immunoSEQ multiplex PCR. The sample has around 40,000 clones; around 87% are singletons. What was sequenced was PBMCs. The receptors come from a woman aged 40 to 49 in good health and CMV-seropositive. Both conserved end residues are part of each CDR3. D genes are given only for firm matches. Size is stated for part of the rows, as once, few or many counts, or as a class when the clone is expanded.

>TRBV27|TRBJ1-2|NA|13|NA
TGTGCCAGCAGTTTACAGGAGGGCTATGGCTACACCTTC
CASSLQEGYGYTF
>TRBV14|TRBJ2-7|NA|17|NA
TGTGCCAGCAGCCAAGACGAGACAGCGAACCTCGCCTACGAGCAGTACTTC
CASSQDETANLAYEQYF
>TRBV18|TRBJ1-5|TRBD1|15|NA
TGTGCCAGCTCACCCTCGACAGGGGGGCATCAGCCCCAGCATTTT
CASSPSTGGHQPQHF
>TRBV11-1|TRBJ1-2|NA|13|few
TGTGCCAGCAGCCACAACCTCTACTATGGCTACACCTTC
CASSHNLYYGYTF
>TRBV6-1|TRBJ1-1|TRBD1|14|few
TGTGCCAGCAGGAGGGACAGGGAGGCCACTGAAGCTTTCTTT
CASRRDREATEAFF
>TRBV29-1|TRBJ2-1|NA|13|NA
TGCAGCGTCGCTAGGGGCACTGAAGGTGAGCAGTTCTTC
CSVARGTEGEQFF
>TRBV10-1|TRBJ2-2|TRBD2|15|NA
TGCGCCAGCAGTGGGAGCGGGGGCCAAGCCGGGGAGCTGTTTTTT
CASSGSGGQAGELFF
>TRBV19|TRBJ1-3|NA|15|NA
TGTGCCAGTAGTAATTACAGGAGCTCTGGAAACACCATATATTTT
CASSNYRSSGNTIYF
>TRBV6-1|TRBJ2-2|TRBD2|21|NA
TGTGCCAGCAGTGAAGCGATAGGAGGACTAGCGGGGGGGCGGTACACCGGGGAGCTGTTTTTT
CASSEAIGGLAGGRYTGELFF
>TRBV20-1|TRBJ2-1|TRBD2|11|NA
TGCAGTGCTAGACCCGGGGGGGAGCAGTTCTTC
CSARPGGEQFF
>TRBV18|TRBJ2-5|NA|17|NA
TGTGCCAGCTCACCCACTCCGGGTAGGGAGAGGTTAGAGACCCAGTACTTC
CASSPTPGRERLETQYF
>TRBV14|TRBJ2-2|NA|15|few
TGTGCCAGCAGCCAAGAACAGGGAGCCACCGGGGAGCTGTTTTTT
CASSQEQGATGELFF
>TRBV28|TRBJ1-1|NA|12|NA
TGTGCCAGCAGTTATCATCACACTGAAGCTTTCTTT
CASSYHHTEAFF
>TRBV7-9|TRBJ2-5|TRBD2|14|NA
TGTGCCAGCTTGAGGGAGGGGCTGGTGGAGACCCAGTACTTC
CASLREGLVETQYF
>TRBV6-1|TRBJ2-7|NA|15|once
TGTGCCAGCACCATCGGGGTTTTTACTCCCTACGAGCAGTACTTC
CASTIGVFTPYEQYF
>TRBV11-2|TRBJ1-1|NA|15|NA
TGTGCCAGCTCCAATGGGGCTTCGGAGGGCACTGAAGCTTTCTTT
CASSNGASEGTEAFF
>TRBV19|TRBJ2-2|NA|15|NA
TGTGCCAGTACTCCGATCGCAACGGGTCCCGGGGAGCTGTTTTTT
CASTPIATGPGELFF
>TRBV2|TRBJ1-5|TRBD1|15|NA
TGTGCCAGCAGACCGGGACAGGTCTCCAATCAGCCCCAGCATTTT
CASRPGQVSNQPQHF
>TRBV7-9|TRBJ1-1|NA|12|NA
TGCGCCAGCAGCCCGACGACAGGATCGTTTTTCTTT
CASSPTTGSFFF
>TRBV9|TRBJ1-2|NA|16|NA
TGTGCCAGCAGCGTAGAAGGAAGGACAATCGGGGGTGGCTACACCTTC
CASSVEGRTIGGGYTF
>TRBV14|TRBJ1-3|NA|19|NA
TGTGCCAGCAGCCAAGTGAGGGGGACCGTATATCAGGATCGAAACACCATATATTTT
CASSQVRGTVYQDRNTIYF
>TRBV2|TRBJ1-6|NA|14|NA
TGTGCCAGCAGTGAAGCGCTTCGGGGTCGACCCCTCCACTTT
CASSEALRGRPLHF
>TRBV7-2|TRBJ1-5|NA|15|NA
TGTGCCAGCAGCTTGGGGCGGAATAGCAATCAGCCCCAGCATTTT
CASSLGRNSNQPQHF
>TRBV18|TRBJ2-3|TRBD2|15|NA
TGTGCCAGCTCACCCTCTAGCGGGGGCGCAGATACGCAGTATTTT
CASSPSSGGADTQYF
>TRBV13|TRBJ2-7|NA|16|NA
TGTGCCAGCAGCTTAGGCCCGGGTCAGCTTCGTTACGAGCAGTACTTC
CASSLGPGQLRYEQYF
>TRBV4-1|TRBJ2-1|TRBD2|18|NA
TGCGCCAGCAGCCAAGTAGATCTCGGACTAGCGGGGTACAATGAGCAGTTCTTC
CASSQVDLGLAGYNEQFF
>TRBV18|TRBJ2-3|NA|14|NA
TGTGCCAGCTCACAACTCCTGACAGGAGATACGCAGTATTTT
CASSQLLTGDTQYF
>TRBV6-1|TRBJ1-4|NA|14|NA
TGTGCCACGAAGGAGGGTTACGGTAATGAAAAACTGTTTTTT
CATKEGYGNEKLFF
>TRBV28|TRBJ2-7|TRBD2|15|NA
TGTGCCAGCAGTTTATCGGCTAGCGGGTTTGGCGAGCAGTACTTC
CASSLSASGFGEQYF
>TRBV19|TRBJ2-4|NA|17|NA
TGTGCCAGTAGTATATTTCAGGGAGGGGGGGCCAAAAACATTCAGTACTTC
CASSIFQGGGAKNIQYF
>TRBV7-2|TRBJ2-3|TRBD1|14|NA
TGTGCCAGCAGCTCCACCGACAGGGGAGATACGCAGTATTTT
CASSSTDRGDTQYF
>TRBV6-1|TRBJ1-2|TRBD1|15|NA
TGTGCCAGCAGTGAAGACAGGGGGCCTAACTATGGCTACACCTTC
CASSEDRGPNYGYTF
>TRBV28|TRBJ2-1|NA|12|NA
TGTGCCAGCAGTTTAAGCCCCCTTGAGCAGTTCTTC
CASSLSPLEQFF
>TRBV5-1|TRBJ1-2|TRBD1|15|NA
TGCGCCAGCAGCTCTGGGACAGGGGTTGCTAGTGGCTACACCTTC
CASSSGTGVASGYTF